The 32 T cell receptor beta chains given below trace back to one sample, sequenced in a study of blood T cell repertoires in COVID-19. Clones were sequenced by immunoSEQ multiplex PCR, and TCRdb holds only the in-frame ones, with some missing. The sample lists some 180,000 clones, about four fifths occurring once. The sequenced material came from peripheral blood. The receptors were sampled from a woman aged 55-75 years with COVID-19, enrolled during active disease.

The table lists this clone with a count of one. The chain joins TRBV3-1 (or the pseudogene TRBV3-2) to TRBJ2-5; D possibly corresponds to TRBD2 (6 bases). Per the germline V gene, CDR1 is LGHDT and CDR2 is YNNKEL (reference sequence). V was trimmed by 0 bases and J by 6 bases, leaving 11 bases between them. The CDR3 has 14 amino acids. The CDR3 sequence: CASSQESGLKTQYF. CDR3 nucleotides: TGTGCCAGCAGCCAAGAAAGCGGGTTAAAGACCCAGTACTTC.

The CDR3 bases are TGCGCCAGCAGCTTCAGACTTTCCGGGGAGCTGTTTTTT. Translating gives CASSFRLSGELFF. This chain joins TRBV5-1 and TRBJ2-2; D not certain. CDR3 length: 13 amino acids. The germline V gene has CDR1 SGHRS and CDR2 YFSETQ. The germline V and J ends were trimmed by 2 bases and 6 bases, with 8 bases remaining between them.

This clone was counted only a few times. CDR3 sequence (DNA): TGTGCTAGTGCCTTGGGGGGACCGGTCGACTATGGCTACACCTTC. Its protein is CASALGGPVDYGYTF. The chain combines TRBV12-5 with TRBJ1-2; maybe TRBD1 (5 bases). Germline CDR1 LGHNT, CDR2 FRNRAP. The CDR3 spans 15 residues. V was clipped by 7 bases and J by 3 bases, with 18 bases between them.

The CDR3 bases are TGTGCCAGCAGAAGACAGGGGAGCTCCTACGAGCAGTACTTC. Its protein product is CASRRQGSSYEQYF. The chain combines TRBV2 with TRBJ2-7; 8 positions agree with TRBD1. The trim removed 6 bases at V and 0 bases at J, leaving 4 bases unmatched. Per the germline V gene, CDR1 is SNHLY and CDR2 is FYNNEI. The CDR3 runs to 14 residues.

V is TRBV5-1 and J is TRBJ2-1; tentatively, D is TRBD2 (5 bases). The CDR3 runs 15 residues. From germline, CDR1 is SGHRS and CDR2 YFSETQ. The V end was cut by 0 bases, the J end by 5 bases, with 12 bases between. CDR3 loop: CASSLVRAKDNEQFF. DNA for the CDR3: TGCGCCAGCAGCTTGGTGCGGGCCAAGGACAATGAGCAGTTCTTC.

V and J are TRBV5-1 and TRBJ1-1, with D possibly being TRBD1 (5 bases). This CDR3 spans 15 amino acids. From germline, CDR1 is SGHRS and CDR2 YFSETQ. V was cut by 0 bases and J by 4 bases, with 13 bases left in between. The CDR3, as DNA: TGCGCCAGCAGCTTGGCGGGCAGGGCAATCACTGAAGCTTTCTTT. Protein sequence: CASSLAGRAITEAFF.

This chain joins TRBV6-6 and TRBJ2-3; no reliable D call. The germline gives CDR1 MNHNY, CDR2 SVGAGI (reference sequence). The CDR3 is 12 residues long. V shed 2 bases and J shed 4 bases, with 4 bases lying between them. CDR3 sequence reads: CASSYIADTQYF. The CDR3 coding sequence is TGTGCCAGCAGTTACATCGCAGATACGCAGTATTTT.

The chain joins TRBV5-1 to TRBJ2-5, with 8 bases identical to TRBD2. Trimming at V came to 3 bases and at J to 5 bases, leaving 9 bases not matched to a gene. This CDR3 is 15 amino acids long. Germline V gives CDR1 SGHRS, CDR2 YFSETQ. CDR3 DNA sequence: TGCGCCAGCAGCTCCGGGGGGGCCTTGTCCGAGACCCAGTACTTC. Amino acid sequence: CASSSGGALSETQYF.

The chain uses TRBV7-2 and TRBJ2-3; 14 positions match TRBD2. The V segment lost 3 bases and the J segment 6 bases; nucleotides outside the gene matches: 2. The CDR3 has 15 residues. The germline gives CDR1 SGHTA, CDR2 FQGNSA. The CDR3 coding sequence is TGTGCCAGCAGCTTCAGACTAGCGGGAGGGGATACGCAGTATTTT. Its translation: CASSFRLAGGDTQYF.

Only a few counts were recorded for this clone. The V call is TRBV10-3, the J call TRBJ2-1, with 10 bases lining up with TRBD1. Germline V CDR1 and CDR2: ENHRY, SYGVKD. J gave up 9 bases and V 4 bases, and 6 bases lay outside the gene matches. There are 14 residues in the CDR3. CDR3 DNA sequence: TGTGCCATCAGTGCGGACAGGGGGTACGGTGAGCAGTTCTTC. Translated: CAISADRGYGEQFF.

The rearrangement links TRBV2 to TRBJ2-1, with 7 bases fitting TRBD2. Germline V lookup: CDR1 SNHLY, CDR2 FYNNEI. The CDR3 is 15 amino acids. V shed 4 bases, J shed 9 bases, and the junction held 12 bases outside the gene matches. As DNA, the CDR3 is TGTGCCAGCAGTGTAAATCGGGACTATGCGGGTGAGCAGTTCTTC. It is translated as CASSVNRDYAGEQFF.

This clone is classed as medium-sized. The J gene is TRBJ1-5, the V gene TRBV7-2, with a weak D call TRBD1 (6 bases). Trimming removed 5 bases at V and 6 bases at J, with 17 bases between. Germline values: CDR1 SGHTA, CDR2 FQGNSA. This CDR3 region has 15 residues. CDR3 in DNA: TGTGCCAGCAGCCCGACAGGCTCTCTTGGTCAGCCCCAGCATTTT. This translates into CASSPTGSLGQPQHF.

This clone is a singleton in its sample. The gene calls are TRBV11-2 and TRBJ1-4; D not certain. The CDR3 consists of 18 residues. Germline V gene sequence: CDR1 SGHAT, CDR2 FQNNGV. The V gene lost 5 bases and the J gene lost 0 bases, with 19 bases spanning the gap. CDR3: CASSDLRAGIATNEKLFF. In nucleotides, the CDR3 is TGTGCCAGCAGCGACCTAAGGGCGGGTATTGCAACTAATGAAAAACTGTTTTTT.

This chain links TRBV29-1 with TRBJ1-2, with a weak D call TRBD1 (5 bases). Trimming took off 7 bases at V and 5 bases at J, with 17 bases between the two ends. CDR3 length equals 13 residues. Per the germline V gene, CDR1 is SQVTM and CDR2 is ANQGSEA. CDR3: CSGGETDTYGYTF. The CDR3 nucleotides read TGCAGCGGGGGGGAGACAGACACTTATGGCTACACCTTC.

This sequence joins TRBV27 and TRBJ1-5; D unclear. The CDR3 is 15 residues long. The V end lost 5 bases, the J end lost 0 bases, and 11 bases lay between the germline ends. Germline CDR1 and CDR2: MNHEY and SMNVEV (reference sequence). CDR3: CASSPRRNSNQPQHF. DNA for the CDR3: TGTGCCAGCAGTCCGCGGAGGAATAGCAATCAGCCCCAGCATTTT.

This clone has only one observation. The chain recombines TRBV6-2 or TRBV6-3 with TRBJ2-7; 9 positions agree with TRBD2. The ends lost 6 bases at V and 4 bases at J; junction bases unmatched: 4. Looked up from germline, CDR1 is MNHEY and CDR2 is SVGEGT. This CDR3 contains 13 residues. The CDR3 sequence is CASSLAGEYEQYF. In nucleotides, the CDR3 is TGTGCCAGCAGCTTAGCGGGAGAGTACGAGCAGTACTTC.

The J gene is TRBJ2-2, the V gene TRBV29-1; 8 bases agree with TRBD2. The CDR3 totals 16 residues. Germline assignment: CDR1 SQVTM and CDR2 ANQGSEA. V lost 3 bases and J lost 4; bases outside the gene matches: 10. CDR3 loop: CSVDVGTSGPTGELFF. Here the CDR3 DNA reads TGCAGCGTTGACGTCGGAACTAGCGGACCCACCGGGGAGCTGTTTTTT.

The chain is built from TRBV5-1 and TRBJ2-3; 9 nucleotides match TRBD2. Germline-derived CDR1 and CDR2 are SGHRS and YFSETQ. The V and J ends lost 2 bases and 4 bases, in that order; junction bases with no gene match: 8. This CDR3 spans 16 amino acids. The chain's CDR3 is CASSLESGGRADTQYF. For the CDR3, the DNA is TGCGCCAGCAGCTTAGAGTCTGGCGGGAGGGCAGATACGCAGTATTTT.

The J gene is TRBJ2-1, the V gene TRBV4-2, with 12 bases lining up with TRBD2. The CDR3 is 20 amino acids. The germline V gene has CDR1 LGHNA and CDR2 YNFKEQ. The trim removed 4 bases at V and 1 base at J, leaving 14 bases unmatched. DNA of the CDR3: TGTGCCAGCAGCCGCCAGAGGGGGACTAGCGGGTCTCCTTCCTACAATGAGCAGTTCTTC. Amino acids: CASSRQRGTSGSPSYNEQFF.

The rearrangement uses TRBV5-4 and TRBJ2-5; TRBD2 might be the D (5 bases). Trimming cost V 4 bases and J 5 bases, with 21 bases left between them. The germline V gene has CDR1 SGHNT and CDR2 YYREEE (reference sequence). This CDR3 region has 16 residues. DNA for the CDR3: TGTGCCAGCAGCCCGGAGTCGGCGGGCTGGGCGGAGACCCAGTACTTC. Protein sequence: CASSPESAGWAETQYF.

This clone was observed a handful of times. V and J are TRBV7-2 and TRBJ2-2, with 7 bases matching TRBD2. This CDR3 comprises 14 residues. Germline CDR1 reads SGHTA; CDR2 reads FQGNSA. The V gene end was trimmed by 4 bases and the J gene end by 6 bases; junction bases not matched to a gene: 5. The CDR3 DNA reads as TGTGCCAGCAGCTCATTACTAGCGTCCGGGGAGCTGTTTTTT. This codes for CASSSLLASGELFF.

The chain is built from TRBV28 and TRBJ2-5; the match to TRBD1 covers 12 bases. The CDR3 runs 18 residues. Germline CDR1 is MDHEN and CDR2 is SYDVKM. V shed 5 bases, J shed 4 bases, and the junction held 14 bases outside the gene matches. As DNA, the CDR3 is TGTGCCAGCAGTCCCTCCGGGACAGGGGGCCTGTGGGGAGAGACCCAGTACTTC. The encoded protein is CASSPSGTGGLWGETQYF.

The chain combines TRBV14 with TRBJ2-2; the D gene is possibly TRBD2 (6 bases). CDR1 and CDR2 from the germline V gene are SGHDN and FVKESK. V lost 1 base to trimming and J lost 3 bases, with 9 bases between them. This CDR3 spans 15 amino acids. CDR3 region: CASSQGSGYTGELFF. CDR3 sequence (DNA): TGTGCCAGCAGCCAAGGGAGCGGGTACACCGGGGAGCTGTTTTTT. Drawing the rest from reference TRBV14 and TRBJ2-2, the complete variable domain is EAGVTQFPSHSVIEKGQTVTLRCDPISGHDNLYWYRRVMGKEIKFLLHFVKESKQDESGMPNNRFLAERTGGTYSTLKVQPAELEDSGVYFCASSQGSGYTGELFFGEGSRLTVL.

This sequence joins TRBV6-6 and TRBJ1-1; D gene ambiguous. Trimming pared 5 bases from V and 7 bases from J, leaving 8 bases between. From germline, CDR1 is MNHNY and CDR2 SVGAGI (reference sequence). The CDR3 contains 11 residues. CDR3 sequence reads: CASSPTGEAFF. The CDR3 nucleotides are TGTGCCAGCAGTCCGACTGGTGAAGCTTTCTTT.

J is TRBJ1-2 and V is TRBV12-3 or TRBV12-4; 8 nucleotides align to TRBD1. CDR3 length equals 12 residues. V trimming: 4 bases; J trimming: 6 bases; junction bases outside the gene matches: 1. The CDR3 DNA sequence: TGTGCCAGCAGTTGGGACAGGCATGGCTACACCTTC. Translation gives CASSWDRHGYTF.

The chain is built from TRBV6-1 and TRBJ2-5; the match to TRBD1 covers 7 bases. Per germline, CDR1 MNHNS and CDR2 SASEGT. V shed 5 bases and J 4 bases; nucleotides not matched to a gene: 10. CDR3 length: 15 amino acids. CDR3 nucleotide sequence: TGTGCCAGCAGTAAGCTAACAGGGGTGGGAGAGACCCAGTACTTC. This translates into CASSKLTGVGETQYF.

This clone was counted a single time. The chain links TRBV27 to TRBJ1-1, with D possibly matching TRBD1 (6 bases). Trimming removed 0 bases from V and 3 bases from J, with 14 bases in between. Germline CDR1 MNHEY, CDR2 SMNVEV (reference sequence). This CDR3 spans 16 amino acids. This CDR3 is CASSLSGQNIYTEAFF. The CDR3 DNA follows: TGTGCCAGCAGTTTATCTGGACAGAATATCTACACTGAAGCTTTCTTT.

The genes are TRBV28 and TRBJ2-2; no definite D call. Between the trimmed V and J ends, which lost 6 bases and 0 bases, there was a span of 8 bases. This CDR3 region has 14 residues. Germline V gene lookup returns CDR1 MDHEN and CDR2 SYDVKM. CDR3 coding DNA: TGTGCCAGCAGGGCCCAGGCGAACACCGGGGAGCTGTTTTTT. This codes for CASRAQANTGELFF.

This sequence joins TRBV9 and TRBJ1-2; no firm D call. CDR1 is SGDLS and CDR2 is YYNGEE in the germline V gene. Trimming stripped 0 bases from V and 0 bases from J, with 6 bases between. CDR3 size: 14 residues. This chain's CDR3 is CASSVDTTNYGYTF. In DNA, the CDR3 is TGTGCCAGCAGCGTAGACACAACTAACTATGGCTACACCTTC.

This clone was counted a few times. This chain links TRBV28 with TRBJ1-5; D not resolved. This CDR3 comprises 16 residues. Per germline, CDR1 MDHEN and CDR2 SYDVKM. V was shortened by 2 bases and J by 0 bases, with 11 bases between the two germline ends. CDR3 loop: CASSLVAGVSNQPQHF. CDR3 in DNA: TGTGCCAGCAGTTTAGTGGCAGGTGTTAGCAATCAGCCCCAGCATTTT.

Here the CDR3 reads CASSTGPDSGANVLTF. The CDR3, as DNA: TGTGCCAGCAGCACAGGCCCCGACTCTGGGGCCAACGTCCTGACTTTC. The V and J genes are TRBV5-4 and TRBJ2-6; tentatively, D is TRBD1 (5 bases). The V gene lost 4 bases and the J gene lost 0 bases, with 11 bases spanning the gap. Per germline, CDR1 SGHNT and CDR2 YYREEE (reference sequence). This CDR3 comprises 16 residues.

In regard to this clone: Additional DNA sequences in this sample encode the identical CDR3. This chain joins TRBV28 and TRBJ1-5, with D perhaps TRBD1 (5 bases). The V gene lost 3 bases and the J gene lost 4 bases, with 13 bases spanning the gap. This CDR3 has 15 residues. Germline CDR1 is MDHEN and CDR2 is SYDVKM. Written as DNA, the CDR3 is TGTGCCAGCAGTTTGCGGACGGGGGGAAATCAGCCCCAGCATTTT. This sequence encodes CASSLRTGGNQPQHF.